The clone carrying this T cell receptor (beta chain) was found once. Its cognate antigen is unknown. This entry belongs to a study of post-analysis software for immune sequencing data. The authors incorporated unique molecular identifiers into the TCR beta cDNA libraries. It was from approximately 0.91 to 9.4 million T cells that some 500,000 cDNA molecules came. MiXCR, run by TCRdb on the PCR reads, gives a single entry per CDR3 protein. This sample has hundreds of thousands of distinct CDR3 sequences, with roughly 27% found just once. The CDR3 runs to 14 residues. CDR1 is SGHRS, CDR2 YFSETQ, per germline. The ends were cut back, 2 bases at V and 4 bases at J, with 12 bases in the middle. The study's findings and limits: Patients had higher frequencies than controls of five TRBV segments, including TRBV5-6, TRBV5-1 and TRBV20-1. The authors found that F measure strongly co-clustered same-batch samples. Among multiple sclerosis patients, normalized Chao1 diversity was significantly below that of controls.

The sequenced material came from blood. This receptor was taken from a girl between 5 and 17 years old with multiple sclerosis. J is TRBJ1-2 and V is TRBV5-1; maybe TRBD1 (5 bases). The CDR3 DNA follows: TGCGCCAGCAGCTTCGGGGGTTCGGGCTATGGCTACACCTTC. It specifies CASSFGGSGYGYTF.